This TCR beta chain appears in the sequencing data of a study of shared clonotypes between healthy human individuals. Study-level points and caveats: Apart from blood, nothing was sampled; tissue repertoires likely differ.

There were no recent acute infections or vaccinations among the donors, who were healthy HIV-negative adults. Investigators divided CD4+ cells into CD45RA+ naive and CD45RA-negative memory subsets. Only in-frame clones appear in the TCRdb table, and some are missing; sequencing was by immunoSEQ multiplex PCR. The sample lists millions of clones, approximately 93% seen once, with under 0.45% in the top ten. The CDR3 is 13 residues long. V shed 4 bases and J shed 6 bases, with 10 bases lying between them. In germline, CDR1 is SGHAT, CDR2 FQNNGV. Details on this clone: Its antigen is undetermined.

This clonotype was obtained from a man aged 18-30 years in good health. Some clones in this sample may be carry-over from other donors' samples. The sequenced material came from naive CD4+ T cells from PBMCs. Subset meaning: CD45RA+ positively selected. The rearrangement links TRBV11-2 to TRBJ1-5, with a tentative D call TRBD1 (5 bases). The CDR3, as DNA: TGTGCCAGCAGCTCAGGGTGGGGTCAGCCCCAGCATTTT. Translated: CASSSGWGQPQHF.